This TCR beta chain was retrieved from a study of blood T cells in healthy people across ages. With a J-beta primer mix and a sample-barcoded 5' primer, a second PCR ran about 7 to 12 cycles. Samples each returned at least 2.5 million CDR3-containing paired-end reads. TCRdb re-called the 5' RACE reads with MiXCR, one entry per CDR3 protein. The table lists about 640,000 distinct CDR3 sequences, roughly 50% of them singletons. Trimming took off 0 bases at V and 5 bases at J, with 5 bases between the two ends. The germline V gene encodes CDR1 SGHRS and CDR2 YFSETQ. The CDR3 length is 12 residues. Source material: blood. The rearrangement joins TRBV5-1 to TRBJ2-5; D gene unclear. The receptor was derived from a man aged 60-69 years in good health. The CDR3 nucleotides are TGCGCCAGCAGCTTGGATTTTGAGACCCAGTACTTC. Translated: CASSLDFETQYF.